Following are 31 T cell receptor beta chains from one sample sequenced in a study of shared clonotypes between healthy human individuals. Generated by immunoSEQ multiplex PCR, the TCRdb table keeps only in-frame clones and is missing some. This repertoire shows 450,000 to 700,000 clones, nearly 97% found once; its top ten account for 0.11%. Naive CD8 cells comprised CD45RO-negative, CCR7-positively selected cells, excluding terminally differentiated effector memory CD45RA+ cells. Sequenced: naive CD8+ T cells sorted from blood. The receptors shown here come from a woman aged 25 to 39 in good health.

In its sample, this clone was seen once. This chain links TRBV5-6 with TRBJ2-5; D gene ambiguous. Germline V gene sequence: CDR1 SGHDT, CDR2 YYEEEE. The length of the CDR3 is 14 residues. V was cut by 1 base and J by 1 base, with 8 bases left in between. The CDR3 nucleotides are TGTGCCAGCAGCTTGTCCTCCTTCCAAGAGACCCAGTACTTC. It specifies CASSLSSFQETQYF.

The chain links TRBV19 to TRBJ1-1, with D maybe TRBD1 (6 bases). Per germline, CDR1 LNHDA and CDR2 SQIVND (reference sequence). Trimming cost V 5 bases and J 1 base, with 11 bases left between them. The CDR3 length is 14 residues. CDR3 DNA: TGTGCCAGTAGTCCCAGGGGACCGAACACTGAAGCTTTCTTT. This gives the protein CASSPRGPNTEAFF.

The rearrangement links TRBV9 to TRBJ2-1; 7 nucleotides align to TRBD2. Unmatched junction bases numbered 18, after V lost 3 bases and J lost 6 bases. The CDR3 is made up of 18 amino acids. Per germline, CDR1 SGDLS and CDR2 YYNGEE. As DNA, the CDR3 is TGTGCCAGCAGCGCCAACCAAATACTAGCGCATCCCTTCAATGAGCAGTTCTTC. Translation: CASSANQILAHPFNEQFF.

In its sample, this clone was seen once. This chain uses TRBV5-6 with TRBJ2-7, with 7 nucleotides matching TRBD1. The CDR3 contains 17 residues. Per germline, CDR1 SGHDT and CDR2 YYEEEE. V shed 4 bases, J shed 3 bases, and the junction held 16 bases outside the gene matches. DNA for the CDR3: TGTGCCAGCAGCCTATGGCAAGGGGGCCGGGACGTCTACGAGCAGTACTTC. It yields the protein CASSLWQGGRDVYEQYF. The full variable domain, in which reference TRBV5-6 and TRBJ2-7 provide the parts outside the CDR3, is DAGVTQSPTHLIKTRGQQVTLRCSPKSGHDTVSWYQQALGQGPQFIFQYYEEEERQRGNFPDRFSGHQFPNYSSELNVNALLLGDSALYLCASSLWQGGRDVYEQYFGPGTRLTVT.

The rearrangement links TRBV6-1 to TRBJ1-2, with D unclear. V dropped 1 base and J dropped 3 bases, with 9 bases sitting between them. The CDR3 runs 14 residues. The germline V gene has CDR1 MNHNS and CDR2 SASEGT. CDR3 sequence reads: CASSEGWVYYGYTF. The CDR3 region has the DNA TGTGCCAGCAGTGAAGGTTGGGTCTACTATGGCTACACCTTC.

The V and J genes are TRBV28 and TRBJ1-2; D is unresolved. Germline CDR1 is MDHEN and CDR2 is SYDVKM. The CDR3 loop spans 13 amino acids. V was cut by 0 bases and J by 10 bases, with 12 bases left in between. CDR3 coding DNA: TGTGCCAGCAGTTTATGGTCCGGGAGGGACTACACCTTC. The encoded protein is CASSLWSGRDYTF.

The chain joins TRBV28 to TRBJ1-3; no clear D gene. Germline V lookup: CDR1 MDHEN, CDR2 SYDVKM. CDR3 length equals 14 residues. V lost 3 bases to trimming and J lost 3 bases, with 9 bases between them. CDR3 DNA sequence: TGTGCCAGCAGTTTGACCCTCCGTGGAAACACCATATATTTT. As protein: CASSLTLRGNTIYF.

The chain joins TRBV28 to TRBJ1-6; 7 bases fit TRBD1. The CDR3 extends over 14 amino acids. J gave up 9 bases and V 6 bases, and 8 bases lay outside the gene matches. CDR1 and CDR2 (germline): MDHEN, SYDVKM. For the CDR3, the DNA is TGTGCCAGCAGCCTCACAGGGGCCGGTTCACCCCTCCACTTT. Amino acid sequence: CASSLTGAGSPLHF.

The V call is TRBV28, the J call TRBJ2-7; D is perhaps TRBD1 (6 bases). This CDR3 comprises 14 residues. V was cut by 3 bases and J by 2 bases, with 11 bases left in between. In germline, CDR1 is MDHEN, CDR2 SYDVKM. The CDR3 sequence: CASSFEDSTYEQYF. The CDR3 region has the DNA TGTGCCAGCAGTTTCGAGGACAGTACCTACGAGCAGTACTTC.

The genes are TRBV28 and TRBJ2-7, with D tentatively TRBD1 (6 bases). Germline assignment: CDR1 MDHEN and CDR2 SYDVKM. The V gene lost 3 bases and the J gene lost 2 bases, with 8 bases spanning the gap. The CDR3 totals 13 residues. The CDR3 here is CASSFGTTYEQYF. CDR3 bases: TGTGCCAGCAGTTTCGGGACAACCTACGAGCAGTACTTC.

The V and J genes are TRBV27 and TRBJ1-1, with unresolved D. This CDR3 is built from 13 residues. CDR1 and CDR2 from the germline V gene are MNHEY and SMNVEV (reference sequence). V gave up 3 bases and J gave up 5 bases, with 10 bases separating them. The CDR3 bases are TGTGCCAGCAGTTTGTCGCGGAGGACTGAAGCTTTCTTT. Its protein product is CASSLSRRTEAFF.

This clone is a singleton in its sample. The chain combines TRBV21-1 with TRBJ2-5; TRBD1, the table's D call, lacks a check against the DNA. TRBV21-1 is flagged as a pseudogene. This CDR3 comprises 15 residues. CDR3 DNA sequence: TGTGCCAGCAGCAAAGGTTACAGGGGGCTGGAGACCCAGTACTTC. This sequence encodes CASSKGYRGLETQYF.

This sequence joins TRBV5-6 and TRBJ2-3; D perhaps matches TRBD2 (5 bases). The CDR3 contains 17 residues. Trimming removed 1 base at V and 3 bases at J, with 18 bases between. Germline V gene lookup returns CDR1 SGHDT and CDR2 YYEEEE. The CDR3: CASSLMRDYGYTDTQYF. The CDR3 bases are TGTGCCAGCAGCTTGATGAGAGACTACGGGTATACAGATACGCAGTATTTT.

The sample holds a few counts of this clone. In DNA form, the CDR3 reads TGTGCCAGCAGCTCCCTGGGCACGCAGTATTTT. Translating it yields CASSSLGTQYF. The rearrangement joins TRBV27 to TRBJ2-3; no definite D call. Germline-derived CDR1 and CDR2 are MNHEY and SMNVEV (reference sequence). CDR3 length equals 11 residues. With 6 bases removed from V and 9 bases from J, the gap between germline ends came to 10 bases.

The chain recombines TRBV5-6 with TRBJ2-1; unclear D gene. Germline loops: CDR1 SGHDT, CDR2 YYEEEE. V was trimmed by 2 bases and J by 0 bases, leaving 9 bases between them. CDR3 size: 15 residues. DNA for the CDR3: TGTGCCAGCAGCTTCCAGCCCCGCTCCTACAATGAGCAGTTCTTC. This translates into CASSFQPRSYNEQFF.

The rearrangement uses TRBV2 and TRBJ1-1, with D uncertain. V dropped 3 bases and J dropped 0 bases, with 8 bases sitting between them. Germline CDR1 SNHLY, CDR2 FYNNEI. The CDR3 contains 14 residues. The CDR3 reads CASSDGLMNTEAFF. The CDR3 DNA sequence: TGTGCCAGCAGTGACGGGTTGATGAACACTGAAGCTTTCTTT.

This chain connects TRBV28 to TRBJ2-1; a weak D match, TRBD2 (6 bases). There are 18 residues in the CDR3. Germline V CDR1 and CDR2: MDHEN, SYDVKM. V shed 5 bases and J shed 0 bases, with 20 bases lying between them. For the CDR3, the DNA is TGTGCCAGCAGTCCACATCTCTCTAGCGAGGGCTCCTACAATGAGCAGTTCTTC. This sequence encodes CASSPHLSSEGSYNEQFF.

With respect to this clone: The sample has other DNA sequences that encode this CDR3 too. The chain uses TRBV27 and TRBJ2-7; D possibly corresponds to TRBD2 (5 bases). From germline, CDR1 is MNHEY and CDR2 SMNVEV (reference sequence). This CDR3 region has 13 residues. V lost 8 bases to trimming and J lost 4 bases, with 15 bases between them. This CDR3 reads CASSLGSFYEQYF. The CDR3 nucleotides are TGTGCCAGCTCTCTGGGGAGTTTTTACGAGCAGTACTTC.

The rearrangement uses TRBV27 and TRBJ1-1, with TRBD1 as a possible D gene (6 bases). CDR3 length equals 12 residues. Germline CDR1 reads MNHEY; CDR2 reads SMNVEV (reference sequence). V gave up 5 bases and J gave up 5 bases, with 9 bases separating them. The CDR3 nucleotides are TGTGCCAGCAGTACAGGGCGGACTGAAGCTTTCTTT. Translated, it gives CASSTGRTEAFF.

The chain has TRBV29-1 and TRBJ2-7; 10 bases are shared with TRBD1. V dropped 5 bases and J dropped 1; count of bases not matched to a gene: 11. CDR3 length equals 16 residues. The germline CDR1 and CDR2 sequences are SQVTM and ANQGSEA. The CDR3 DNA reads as TGCAGCGTTCGGGGAGGGGACAGGGGAAGATCCTACGAGCAGTACTTC. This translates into CSVRGGDRGRSYEQYF.

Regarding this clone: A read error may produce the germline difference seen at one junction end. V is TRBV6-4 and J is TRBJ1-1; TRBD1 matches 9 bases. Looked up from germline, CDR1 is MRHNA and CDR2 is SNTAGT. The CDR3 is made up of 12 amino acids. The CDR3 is CASIDRGSCAFF. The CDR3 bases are TGTGCCAGCATTGACAGGGGGTCGTGCGCTTTCTTT.

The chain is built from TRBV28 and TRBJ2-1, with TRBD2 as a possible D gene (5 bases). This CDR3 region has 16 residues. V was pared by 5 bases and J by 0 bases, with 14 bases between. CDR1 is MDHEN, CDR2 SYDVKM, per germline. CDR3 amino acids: CASSPIGDSSYNEQFF. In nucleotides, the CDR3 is TGTGCCAGCAGTCCCATCGGGGATAGCTCCTACAATGAGCAGTTCTTC.

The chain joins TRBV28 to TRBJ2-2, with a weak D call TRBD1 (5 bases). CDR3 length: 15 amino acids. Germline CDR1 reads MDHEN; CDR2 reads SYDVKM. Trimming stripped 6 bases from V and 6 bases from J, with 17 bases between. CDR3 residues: CASSQNQGPSGELFF. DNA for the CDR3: TGTGCCAGCAGCCAAAACCAGGGCCCGTCCGGGGAGCTGTTTTTT. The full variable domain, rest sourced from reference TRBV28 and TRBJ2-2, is DVKVTQSSRYLVKRTGEKVFLECVQDMDHENMFWYRQDPGLGLRLIYFSYDVKMKEKGDIPEGYSVSREKKERFSLILESASTNQTSMYLCASSQNQGPSGELFFGEGSRLTVL.

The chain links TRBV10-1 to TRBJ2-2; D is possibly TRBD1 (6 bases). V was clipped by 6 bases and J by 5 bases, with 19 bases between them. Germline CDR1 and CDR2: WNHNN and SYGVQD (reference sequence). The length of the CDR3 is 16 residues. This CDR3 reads CASRASTIQGTGELFF. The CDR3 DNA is TGCGCCAGCAGGGCCTCGACTATCCAGGGGACCGGGGAGCTGTTTTTT.

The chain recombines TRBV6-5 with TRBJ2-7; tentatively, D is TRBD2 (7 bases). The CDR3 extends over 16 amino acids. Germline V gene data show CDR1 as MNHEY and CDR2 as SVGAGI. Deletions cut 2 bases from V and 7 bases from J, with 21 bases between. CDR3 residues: CASSYRIGGAGNEQYF. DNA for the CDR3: TGTGCCAGCAGTTACCGCATAGGGGGGGCTGGAAATGAGCAGTACTTC.

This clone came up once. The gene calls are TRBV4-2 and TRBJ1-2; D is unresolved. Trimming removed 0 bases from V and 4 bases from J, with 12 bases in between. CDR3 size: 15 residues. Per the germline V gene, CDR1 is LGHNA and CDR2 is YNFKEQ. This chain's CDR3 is CASSQDGGYIYGYTF. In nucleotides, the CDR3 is TGTGCCAGCAGCCAAGATGGAGGGTACATCTATGGCTACACCTTC.

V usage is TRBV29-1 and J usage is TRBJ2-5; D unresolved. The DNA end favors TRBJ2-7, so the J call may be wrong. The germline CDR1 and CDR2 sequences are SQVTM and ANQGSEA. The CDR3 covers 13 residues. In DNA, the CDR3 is TGCAGCGTTGTAGGCGGCGACTCCTACGAGCAGTACTTC. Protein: CSVVGGDSYEQYF.

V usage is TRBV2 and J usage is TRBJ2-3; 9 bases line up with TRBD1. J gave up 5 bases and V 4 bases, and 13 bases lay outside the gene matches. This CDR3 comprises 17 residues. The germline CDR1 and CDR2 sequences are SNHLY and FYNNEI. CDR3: CASSVLRTGVLKDTQYF. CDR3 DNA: TGTGCCAGCAGTGTATTAAGGACAGGGGTTTTGAAAGATACGCAGTATTTT.

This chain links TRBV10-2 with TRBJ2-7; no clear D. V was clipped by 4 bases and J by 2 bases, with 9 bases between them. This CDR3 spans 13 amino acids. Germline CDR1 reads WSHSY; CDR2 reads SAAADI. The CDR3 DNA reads TGCGCCAGCAGTGTAGGCTTCGCCTACGAGCAGTACTTC. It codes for CASSVGFAYEQYF.

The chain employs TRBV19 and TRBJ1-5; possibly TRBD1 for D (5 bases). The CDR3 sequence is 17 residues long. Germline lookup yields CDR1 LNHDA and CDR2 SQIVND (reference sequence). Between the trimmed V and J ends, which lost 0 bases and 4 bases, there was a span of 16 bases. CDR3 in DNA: TGTGCCAGTAGTATAGATCACTCGGGGGGTGATAATCAGCCCCAGCATTTT. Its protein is CASSIDHSGGDNQPQHF.

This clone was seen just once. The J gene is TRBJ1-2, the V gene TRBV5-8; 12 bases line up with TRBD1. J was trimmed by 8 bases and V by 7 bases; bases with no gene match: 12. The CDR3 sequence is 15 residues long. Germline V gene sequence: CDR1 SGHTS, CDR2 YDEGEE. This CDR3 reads CASYPGTGGAQGYTF. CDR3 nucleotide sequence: TGTGCCAGCTACCCCGGGACAGGGGGCGCTCAGGGCTACACCTTC.